This TCR beta chain was documented in a study of long-term antiretroviral therapy in people with HIV. Study details: Some samples came about a decade before the 2015 immediate-ART recommendation, and these were the earliest. General study points: Neither ART adherence, viral resistance nor therapy changes were documented. Diversity increased after ART yet remained lower than in transplant donor controls. When set beside controls, HIV repertoires had CDR3 length ranges that were narrower.

As for this clone: Its antigen remains unidentified.

Sequencing relied on immunoSEQ assay v3.0, run at survey level. Sequencing used immunoSEQ multiplex PCR; TCRdb keeps in-frame clones, though not all of them. The profile shows tens of thousands of clones, roughly 82% of them singletons. Germline V gives CDR1 SGHRS, CDR2 YFSETQ. The CDR3 is 13 amino acids. This specimen consisted of unsorted PBMCs, obtained 0.8 years before starting antiretroviral therapy. The receptor was isolated from a man aged 18-30 years with HIV. The genes are TRBV5-1 and TRBJ2-1; D is unclear. CDR3 protein: CVTKRPGYNEQFF. CDR3 nucleotide sequence: TGCGTCACGAAAAGGCCGGGTTACAATGAGCAGTTCTTC.